This T cell receptor (beta chain) comes out of a study of OX40 agonist ivuxolimab in advanced cancers. Study-wide context: Ivuxolimab, an agonist antibody against OX40 (CD134), was given to patients. General study findings and limits: More expanded clones were seen, on average, in CD8+ T cells than in CD4+.

Remarks on this clone: Its specificity is not known.

Repertoires were generated with immunoSEQ multiplex PCR, while TCRdb's copy carries only in-frame clones and drops some. Seen here are about 83,000 clones, about 88% observed once, and the top ten hold about 7%. The CDR3 has 17 amino acids. The junction had 10 bases not matched to a gene; V was cut back by 6 bases and J by 6 bases. CDR1 SGHDN and CDR2 FVKESK come from the germline V gene. V is TRBV14 and J is TRBJ2-1; 14 bases are a match to TRBD2. This clonotype originated in an adult with an advanced solid tumor such as melanoma, head and neck, liver or kidney cancer. This specimen consisted of CD4+ or CD8+ T cells sorted from blood, obtained in a trial of the OX40 agonist ivuxolimab. CDR3 coding DNA: TGTGCCAGCAGTCCCCAAAAGACTAGCGGGAGGGCCAATGAGCAGTTCTTC. As protein: CASSPQKTSGRANEQFF.